Shown below are 10 T cell receptor beta chains from a single sample sequenced in a study of Tregs in tolerant kidney transplant recipients. Only in-frame clones appear in the TCRdb table, and some are missing; sequencing was by immunoSEQ multiplex PCR. The data show 200,000 to 300,000 clones, more than 65% seen once. Sequencing was done on a sample of CD4+ T cells from blood. The receptors here all came from a human donor in good health.

The chain combines TRBV7-8 with TRBJ1-2; D is perhaps TRBD1 (5 bases). Germline-derived CDR1 and CDR2 are SGHVS and FQNEAQ. There are 16 residues in the CDR3. V dropped 0 bases and J dropped 4 bases, with 15 bases sitting between them. The CDR3 coding sequence is TGTGCCAGCAGCTTAGCTGGGGAGGGGCGAGGCTATGGCTACACCTTC. It translates to CASSLAGEGRGYGYTF.

This chain uses TRBV6-6 with TRBJ2-7; D may be TRBD1 (5 bases). This CDR3 is built from 13 residues. The germline V gene encodes CDR1 MNHNY and CDR2 SVGAGI (reference sequence). With 6 bases removed from V and 6 bases from J, the gap between germline ends came to 15 bases. Here the CDR3 reads CASSSREPSEQYF. The CDR3 DNA reads as TGTGCCAGCAGCTCCAGGGAACCCTCCGAGCAGTACTTC.

This sequence joins TRBV11-3 and TRBJ2-2; 11 bases line up with TRBD2. In germline, CDR1 is SGHNT, CDR2 YENEEA. V trimming: 6 bases; J trimming: 3 bases; junction bases outside the gene matches: 6. The length of the CDR3 is 16 residues. CDR3 region: CASSLRTSGYTGELFF. DNA of the CDR3: TGTGCCAGCAGTTTACGGACTAGCGGGTACACCGGGGAGCTGTTTTTT. Together with reference TRBV11-3 and TRBJ2-2, the CDR3 gives the full variable domain: EAGVVQSPRYKIIEKKQPVAFWCNPISGHNTLYWYLQNLGQGPELLIRYENEEAVDDSQLPKDRFSAERLKGVDSTLKIQPAELGDSAVYLCASSLRTSGYTGELFFGEGSRLTVL.

This sequence joins TRBV9 and TRBJ1-3; D gene unclear. V gave up 0 bases and J gave up 0 bases, with 13 bases separating them. This CDR3 spans 17 amino acids. In germline, CDR1 is SGDLS, CDR2 YYNGEE. The CDR3 region is CASSVEGRTISGNTIYF. The CDR3 coding sequence is TGTGCCAGCAGCGTAGAAGGACGGACCATCTCTGGAAACACCATATATTTT.

V usage is TRBV28 and J usage is TRBJ2-5; the D gene is possibly TRBD1 (5 bases). V lost 3 bases to trimming and J lost 5 bases, with 13 bases between them. The CDR3 has 14 amino acids. CDR1 MDHEN and CDR2 SYDVKM come from the germline V gene. The DNA of the CDR3 is TGTGCCAGCAGTTTTCCCGACAGCCGGGAGACCCAGTACTTC. Residues: CASSFPDSRETQYF.

The chain employs TRBV6-1 and TRBJ2-3; 12 bases are a match to TRBD2. The CDR3 has 17 amino acids. Trimming took 5 bases from V and 8 from J; bases not matched to a gene: 14. Germline lookup yields CDR1 MNHNS and CDR2 SASEGT. In nucleotides, the CDR3 is TGTGCCAGCAGTCAAGGGACTAGCGGGTTTCTGCTAGGTACGCAGTATTTT. Protein: CASSQGTSGFLLGTQYF.

This clone showed up just a few times. The genes are TRBV5-4 and TRBJ2-7; D call uncertain. V dropped 0 bases and J dropped 0 bases, with 10 bases sitting between them. The CDR3 has 15 amino acids. CDR1 and CDR2 from the germline V gene are SGHNT and YYREEE (reference sequence). The CDR3 bases are TGTGCCAGCAGCTTGGCGGGCTCCAGCTCCTACGAGCAGTACTTC. It translates to CASSLAGSSSYEQYF.

This chain connects TRBV5-1 to TRBJ2-5; TRBD2 matches at 11 bases. J was trimmed by 3 bases and V by 2 bases; bases with no gene match: 6. The CDR3 spans 16 residues. Germline values: CDR1 SGHRS, CDR2 YFSETQ. Here the CDR3 DNA reads TGCGCCAGCAGCTTCTACGGGACTAGCGGAGAAGAGACCCAGTACTTC. Its translation: CASSFYGTSGEETQYF.

This clone came up a few times. This sequence joins TRBV12-1 and TRBJ1-1; the table's D call, TRBD1, was not checked against the DNA. TRBV12-1 is labeled a pseudogene. This CDR3 spans 17 amino acids. The CDR3 spells CASSARRTGDMNTEAFF. CDR3 sequence (DNA): TGTGCCAGCAGCGCACGACGGACAGGCGACATGAACACTGAAGCTTTCTTT.

This rearrangement joins TRBV29-1 to TRBJ2-1; D not resolved. The CDR3 is 11 amino acids. Trimming pared 2 bases from V and 12 bases from J, leaving 11 bases between. Per germline, CDR1 SQVTM and CDR2 ANQGSEA. CDR3 sequence (DNA): TGCAGCGTTGAACGGCCCGAGCGGCAGTTCTTC. Protein product: CSVERPERQFF.